This T cell receptor (beta chain) was retrieved from a study of T-cell reconstitution after alpha-beta-depleted transplantation in children. This clonotype has only a few counts. V was shortened by 3 bases and J by 1 base, with 10 bases between the two germline ends. The CDR3 covers 14 residues. Germline V CDR1 and CDR2: SGHRS, YFSETQ. Unique molecular identifiers were incorporated when the TCRbeta library was constructed. TCRdb itself ran the PCR reads through MiXCR, one entry per CDR3 protein. The profile shows some 500,000 distinct CDR3 sequences, about 16% of them singletons. The source material was PBMCs from the stem cell graft donor, sampled from the stem cell graft. The TCR sequence derives from a human donor who donated a stem cell graft to a child with acute lymphoblastic leukemia. J is TRBJ1-2 and V is TRBV5-1; D gene unclear. CDR3 DNA: TGCGCCAGCAGCTCCCGGACGGTTAACTATGGCTACACCTTC. Translation gives CASSSRTVNYGYTF.